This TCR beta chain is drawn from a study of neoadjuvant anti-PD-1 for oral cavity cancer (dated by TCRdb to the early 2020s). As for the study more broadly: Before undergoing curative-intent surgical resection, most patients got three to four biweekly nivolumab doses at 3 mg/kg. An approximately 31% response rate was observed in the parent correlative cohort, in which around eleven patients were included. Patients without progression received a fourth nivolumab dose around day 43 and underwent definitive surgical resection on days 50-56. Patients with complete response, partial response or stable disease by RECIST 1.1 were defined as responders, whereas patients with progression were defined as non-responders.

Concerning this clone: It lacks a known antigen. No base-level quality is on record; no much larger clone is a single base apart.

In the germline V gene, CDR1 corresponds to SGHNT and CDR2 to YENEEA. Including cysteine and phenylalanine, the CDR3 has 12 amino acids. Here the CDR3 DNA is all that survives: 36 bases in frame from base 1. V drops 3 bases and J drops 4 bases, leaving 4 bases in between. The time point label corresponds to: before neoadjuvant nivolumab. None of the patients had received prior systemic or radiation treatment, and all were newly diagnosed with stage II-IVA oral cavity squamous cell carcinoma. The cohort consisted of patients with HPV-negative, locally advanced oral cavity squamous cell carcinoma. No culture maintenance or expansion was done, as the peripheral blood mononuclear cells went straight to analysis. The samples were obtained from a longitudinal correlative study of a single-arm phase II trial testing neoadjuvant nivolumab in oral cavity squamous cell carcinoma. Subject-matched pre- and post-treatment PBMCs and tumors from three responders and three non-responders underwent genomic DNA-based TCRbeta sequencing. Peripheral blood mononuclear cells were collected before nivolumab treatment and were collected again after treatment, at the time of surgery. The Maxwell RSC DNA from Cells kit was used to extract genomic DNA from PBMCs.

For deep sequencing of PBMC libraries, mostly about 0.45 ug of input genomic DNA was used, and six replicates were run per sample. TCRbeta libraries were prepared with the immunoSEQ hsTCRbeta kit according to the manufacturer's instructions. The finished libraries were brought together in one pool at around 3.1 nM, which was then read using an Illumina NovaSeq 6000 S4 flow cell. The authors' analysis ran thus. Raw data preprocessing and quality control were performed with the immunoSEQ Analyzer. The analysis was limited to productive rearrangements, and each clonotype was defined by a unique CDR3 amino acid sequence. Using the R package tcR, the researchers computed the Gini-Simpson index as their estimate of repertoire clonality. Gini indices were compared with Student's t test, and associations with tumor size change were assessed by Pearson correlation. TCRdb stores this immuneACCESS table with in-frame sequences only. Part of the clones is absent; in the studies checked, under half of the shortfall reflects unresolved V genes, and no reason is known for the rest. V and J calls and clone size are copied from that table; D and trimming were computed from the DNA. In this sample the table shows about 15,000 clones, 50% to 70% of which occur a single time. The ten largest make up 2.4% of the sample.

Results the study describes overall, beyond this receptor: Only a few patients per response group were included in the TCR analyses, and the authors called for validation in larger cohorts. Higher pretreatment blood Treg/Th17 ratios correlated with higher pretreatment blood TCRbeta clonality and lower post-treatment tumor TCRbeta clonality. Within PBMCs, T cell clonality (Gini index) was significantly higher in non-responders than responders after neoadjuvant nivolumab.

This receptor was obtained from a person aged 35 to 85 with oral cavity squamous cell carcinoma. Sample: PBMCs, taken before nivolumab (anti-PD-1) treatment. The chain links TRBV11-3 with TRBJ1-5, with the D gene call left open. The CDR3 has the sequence CASSFHNQPQHF. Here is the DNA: TGTGCCAGCAGCTTCCATAATCAGCCCCAGCATTTT.